This TCR beta chain is drawn from a study of shared clonotypes between healthy human individuals (TCRdb year 2020). Concerning the study at large: The cohort included three men and a couple of women between 18 and 49 years of age. Each donor's leukapheresis produced roughly between roughly 0.94 and 9.5 billion PBMCs. Libraries were prepared and TCR repertoires were sequenced by different laboratories using diverse techniques, in order to increase sequencing depth and limit assay-specific biases. For each donor, CD4 naive and CD4 memory were each given three plates, CD8 naive was given two plates, and CD8 memory was given one plate. To estimate repertoire size and how much clonotype sharing occurs between individuals, the study deeply sequenced the blood TCR repertoires of roughly 5 healthy adults. The paper's findings and limits, for the study overall: Compared with non-shared clonotypes, the clonotypes found in all four sorted-subset donors had higher generation probabilities. Naive subsets generally had larger estimated clonotype richness than memory subsets did. Sampling was restricted to blood, and TCR repertoires in tissue are likely to differ from TCR repertoires in blood. Pairwise subsampling indicated that sequencing depth was expected to affect the degree of clonotype sharing among donors. Because the study included a small number of donors, the genetic and exposure-history diversity represented was limited. Sharing across several donors was observed for about 4.8% of naive CD4, 3.5% of naive CD8, 2.3% of memory CD4, and about 0.4% of memory CD8 clonotypes. Rarefaction of sorted-subset datasets indicated incomplete sequencing despite the large sequencing depth.

Deletion took 0 bases off V and 6 bases off J, with a span of 15 bases between the germline ends. Taken from cysteine to phenylalanine, the CDR3 has 16 residues. Just CDR3 DNA is preserved here, 48 bases in frame from base 1. CDR1 SGHDN and CDR2 FVKESK are derived from the germline V gene. CD8 naive samples consisted of CD45RO-negative cells that were positively selected for CCR7, yielding a CD45RA+CCR7+ population without TemRA cells. The donors were healthy, HIV-negative adults with no recently reported acute infections or vaccinations. Every donor was a Caucasian adult residing in Nashville, Tennessee, USA. Blood was collected by leukapheresis, and PBMCs were isolated by Ficoll-Histopaque density gradient centrifugation and then cryopreserved in liquid nitrogen vapor phase. Purity and quantity of every magnetically sorted T cell population were checked by analytical flow cytometry. Genomic DNA was isolated from every sorted fraction and measured by UV absorbance on a Nanodrop 2000c.

A note on this clone: Which antigen it targets is not known. Base quality data are lacking; no much larger clone is found one base away.

Using the deep immunoSEQ assay, TCR CDR3 regions were amplified from genomic DNA by multiplex PCR. For each cell subset, the extracted genomic DNA was distributed evenly across all wells of several immunoSEQ 96-well plates, and each plate served as one replicate. Each replicate PCR for sorted subsets received approximately 220 ng genomic DNA, equal to about 30,000 T cell genomes. Purified libraries were quantified with a Qubit 3.0 fluorometer, sized on a Bioanalyzer 2100, and re-quantified with the KAPA Library Quantification kit. A separate single-read 150-cycle Illumina NextSeq 550 flow cell was used to sequence each immunoSEQ 96-well plate. Processing in the source paper ran as follows. Because only junctional sequences without quality scores were contained in the immunoSEQ output, filtering matching that applied to full-length reads could not be performed. To assign V/J genes and CDR3, sequences were annotated using PyIR, a Python wrapper for IgBLAST v1.9, with IMGT germline references. Reads with weak V/J assignments (E-value above 1e-6), missing CDR3, stop codons, out-of-frame junctions, or ambiguous translated residues were removed. A V3J clonotype was defined by an identical inferred V gene, J gene, and CDR3 amino acid sequence. Percentage overlap between repertoires was calculated by dividing the number of shared unique clonotypes by the size of the smaller repertoire. RTK rarefaction, the Chao1 estimator, and Recon v2.1 estimates of unobserved clonotypes were used to assess repertoire richness. For all TCRbeta clonotypes obtained by the gDNA method from a handful of donors, generation probabilities were computed with OLGA. TCRdb obtained this table from immuneACCESS and retained in-frame rearrangements with V and J assigned. These tables miss some clones; where compared with another copy, unresolved V genes account for less than half of the shortfall, and the remainder is unexplained. That table gives V, J and clone size, and the DNA gave D and trimming. For this sample the table gives a few million clones, of which roughly 93% were detected only once. The top ten hold 1.5% to 2% of the sample.

The sequencing input was naive CD8+ T cells from PBMCs. In light of the paper, this sample's cell subset or site label describes: CD45RA+CCR7+. The rearrangement combines TRBV14 with TRBJ2-1; the D segment might be TRBD1 or TRBD2, since each matches 6 bases. This TCR was sampled from a man in his late teens or twenties in good health. Some clones in this sample may be carry-over from other donors' samples. The CDR3 sequence is CASSQEPRGRGNEQFF. The DNA sequence reads TGTGCCAGCAGCCAAGAGCCCCGGGGGCGGGGCAATGAGCAGTTCTTC.